This passage covers 23 T cell receptor beta chains from one sample sequenced in a study of blood T cell repertoires in COVID-19 (dated by TCRdb to the early 2020s). The method behind the library was the immunoSEQ multiplex PCR assay. In its TCRdb copy, this immuneACCESS table keeps in-frame sequences only and misses some clones. Where compared with another copy, unresolved V genes explain less than half of these, and the others have no known cause. This sample holds roughly 300,000 clones; roughly nine tenths were observed only once. Approximately 6.5% of the sample is taken by the ten largest. Sequencing was carried out using peripheral blood. The receptors were gathered from a man aged 18 to 35 who had recovered from COVID-19.

V and J are TRBV9 and TRBJ2-7, with D maybe TRBD2 (6 bases). This CDR3 is built from 13 residues. Germline V gene lookup returns CDR1 SGDLS and CDR2 YYNGEE. Trimming took 3 bases from V and 0 from J, leaving 7 bases between them. The CDR3 sequence: CASSGRVSYEQYF. DNA for the CDR3: TGTGCCAGCAGCGGGAGGGTCTCCTACGAGCAGTACTTC.

Worth noting for this clone: This sequence may be a read error, since a much larger clone differs from it by one base. The chain uses TRBV9 and TRBJ2-2, with 12 bases fitting TRBD2. Germline CDR1 reads SGDLS; CDR2 reads YYNGEE. This CDR3 region has 14 residues. Trimming cost V 5 bases and J 4 bases; bases outside gene matches: 0. The CDR3 here is CASRTSGSTGELFF. For the CDR3, the DNA is TGTGCCAGCAGGACTAGCGGGAGCACCGGGGAGCTGTTTTTT.

The chain carries TRBV6-2 or TRBV6-3 and TRBJ2-2; a weak D match, TRBD1 (6 bases). The CDR3 sequence is 16 residues long. The germline V gene encodes CDR1 MNHEY and CDR2 SVGEGT. The V end lost 3 bases, the J end lost 2 bases, and 13 bases lay between the germline ends. The CDR3 DNA sequence: TGTGCCAGCAGTTATCCCCAGGGGATAAACACCGGGGAGCTGTTTTTT. It yields the protein CASSYPQGINTGELFF.

The V gene is TRBV7-9, the J gene TRBJ1-2; the match to TRBD1 covers 8 bases. This CDR3 has 13 residues. After removal of 5 bases from V and 4 bases from J, the junction contained 3 bases not matched to a gene. The germline CDR1 and CDR2 sequences are SEHNR and FQNEAQ (reference sequence). Written as DNA, the CDR3 is TGTGCCAGCAGCCTGGACAGGGTCTATGGCTACACCTTC. As protein: CASSLDRVYGYTF.

CDR3 amino acids: CASSQVTSGGPREQYF. The CDR3 DNA reads TGTGCCAGCAGCCAAGTTACTAGCGGGGGGCCCCGCGAGCAGTACTTC. The chain recombines TRBV3-1 (or the pseudogene TRBV3-2) with TRBJ2-7, with TRBD2 matching over 12 bases. J was trimmed by 6 bases and V by 1 base; bases with no gene match: 7. CDR1 is LGHDT, CDR2 YNNKEL, per germline (reference sequence). The CDR3 totals 16 residues.

The rearrangement joins TRBV2 to TRBJ2-2; maybe TRBD1 (5 bases). Per the germline V gene, CDR1 is SNHLY and CDR2 is FYNNEI. V lost 3 bases and J lost 7, with 12 bases in between. The CDR3 is made up of 14 amino acids. This chain's CDR3 is CASSDREGNGELFF. DNA for the CDR3: TGTGCCAGCAGTGACAGGGAAGGCAACGGGGAGCTGTTTTTT.

In this sample, this clone turned up once. The chain couples TRBV13 to TRBJ2-1, with D tentatively TRBD2 (6 bases). The ends were cut back, 0 bases at V and 8 bases at J, with 11 bases in the middle. Germline V gene data show CDR1 as PRHDT and CDR2 as FYEKMQ (reference sequence). The CDR3 runs to 14 residues. DNA for the CDR3: TGTGCCAGCAGCTTAGGACTAGCCGAGGATGAGCAGTTCTTC. Its translation is CASSLGLAEDEQFF.

This chain joins TRBV5-1 and TRBJ2-1; TRBD2 agrees at 11 bases. The germline gives CDR1 SGHRS, CDR2 YFSETQ. The CDR3 covers 18 residues. The trim removed 0 bases at V and 0 bases at J, leaving 5 bases unmatched. CDR3 sequence (DNA): TGCGCCAGCAGCTTGGGTGCTAGCGGGGGGACCTCCTACAATGAGCAGTTCTTC. Protein product: CASSLGASGGTSYNEQFF.

The chain employs TRBV7-9 and TRBJ2-1, with 7 positions matching TRBD2. Germline CDR1 is SEHNR and CDR2 is FQNEAQ (reference sequence). V gave up 4 bases and J gave up 3 bases; unmatched junction bases: 12. The CDR3 runs to 17 residues. CDR3 residues: CASSSGLAVLYYNEQFF. Here the CDR3 DNA reads TGTGCCAGCAGCTCTGGCCTAGCGGTCTTATACTACAATGAGCAGTTCTTC.

The V gene is TRBV27, the J gene TRBJ1-2, with TRBD1 as a possible D gene (6 bases). The CDR3 is made up of 14 amino acids. Trimming cost V 2 bases and J 4 bases, with 11 bases left between them. Germline assignment: CDR1 MNHEY and CDR2 SMNVEV (reference sequence). Here the CDR3 DNA reads TGTGCCAGCAGTTTACAGCCAGGGGCCTATGGCTACACCTTC. Its translation is CASSLQPGAYGYTF.

The CDR3 DNA sequence: TGTGCCAGCAGCTTAGCGAGGGGACAGGGCCTAAAACACAATGAAAAACTGTTTTTT. Translating it yields CASSLARGQGLKHNEKLFF. The chain couples TRBV7-6 to TRBJ1-4; 9 bases are a match to TRBD1. Germline trimming cut 0 bases from V and 5 bases from J; bases unmatched to any gene: 13. Germline values: CDR1 SGHVS, CDR2 FNYEAQ. The CDR3 runs to 19 residues. The full variable domain, rest sourced from reference TRBV7-6 and TRBJ1-4, is GAGVSQSPRYKVTKRGQDVALRCDPISGHVSLYWYRQALGQGPEFLTYFNYEAQQDKSGLPNDRFSAERPEGSISTLTIQRTEQRDSAMYRCASSLARGQGLKHNEKLFFGSGTQLSVL.

This sequence joins TRBV19 and TRBJ1-3; D may be TRBD1 (6 bases). The V gene's germline CDR1 is LNHDA and CDR2 SQIVND (reference sequence). Trimming removed 1 base from V and 4 bases from J, with 11 bases in between. CDR3 size: 15 residues. In nucleotides, the CDR3 is TGTGCCAGTAGTATAGGGGACACATTCGGAAACACCATATATTTT. It encodes CASSIGDTFGNTIYF.

In its sample, this clone was seen a few times. V gene TRBV6-1 combines with J gene TRBJ1-2; D perhaps matches TRBD1 (5 bases). Trimming removed 1 base from V and 6 bases from J, with 15 bases in between. The CDR3 has 15 residues. The germline gives CDR1 MNHNS, CDR2 SASEGT. Here the CDR3 DNA reads TGTGCCAGCAGTGAAGGGAGGGGCGCTGGGGATGGCTACACCTTC. Translating gives CASSEGRGAGDGYTF.

The chain employs TRBV29-1 and TRBJ2-7; a possible D gene is TRBD1 (6 bases). V was pared by 3 bases and J by 5 bases, with 14 bases between. Germline V gene sequence: CDR1 SQVTM, CDR2 ANQGSEA. This CDR3 is built from 13 residues. The CDR3 protein is CSVDEGHRDEQYF. The CDR3 nucleotides read TGCAGCGTTGACGAGGGCCACAGGGACGAGCAGTACTTC.

J is TRBJ2-7 and V is TRBV5-1; 8 bases fit TRBD2. CDR1 and CDR2 (germline): SGHRS, YFSETQ. The length of the CDR3 is 14 residues. V lost 6 bases and J lost 2; bases outside the gene matches: 7. The CDR3, as DNA: TGCGCCAGCAAGATCCTAGCGGGCACCTACGAGCAGTACTTC. It yields the protein CASKILAGTYEQYF.

This chain connects TRBV6-6 to TRBJ2-2, with D maybe TRBD1 (6 bases). The length of the CDR3 is 15 residues. From germline, CDR1 is MNHNY and CDR2 SVGAGI (reference sequence). The ends were cut back, 8 bases at V and 3 bases at J, with 16 bases in the middle. CDR3 loop: CASGTGTLYTGELFF. CDR3 DNA: TGTGCCAGCGGAACCGGGACACTATACACCGGGGAGCTGTTTTTT.

V usage is TRBV12-1 and J usage is TRBJ1-6; TRBD1 is the table's D call and was not checked against the DNA. TRBV12-1 is recorded as a pseudogene. CDR3 length: 14 residues. CDR3: CASSFDRGGSPLHF. In DNA, the CDR3 is TGTGCCAGCAGTTTCGACAGGGGCGGTTCACCCCTCCACTTT.

The rearrangement joins TRBV12-5 to TRBJ1-4; 7 nucleotides match TRBD1. V trimming: 6 bases; J trimming: 0 bases; junction bases outside the gene matches: 4. Germline CDR1 LGHNT, CDR2 FRNRAP. The CDR3 extends over 15 amino acids. CDR3 sequence: CASGQGDATNEKLFF. The CDR3 bases are TGTGCTAGTGGCCAGGGGGATGCAACTAATGAAAAACTGTTTTTT. The variable domain in full, with the rest retrieved from reference TRBV12-5 and TRBJ1-4, is DARVTQTPRHKVTEMGQEVTMRCQPILGHNTVFWYRQTMMQGLELLAYFRNRAPLDDSGMPKDRFSAEMPDATLATLKIQPSEPRDSAVYFCASGQGDATNEKLFFGSGTQLSVL.

The V call is TRBV4-1, the J call TRBJ2-1; 11 positions agree with TRBD2. CDR1 is MGHRA and CDR2 is YSYEKL in the germline V gene. CDR3 size: 19 residues. V lost 0 bases to trimming and J lost 1 base; unmatched junction nucleotides: 8. As DNA, the CDR3 is TGCGCCAGCAGCCAAGAGGGCCTAGCGGGAGGCCTATCCTACAATGAGCAGTTCTTC. Its translation: CASSQEGLAGGLSYNEQFF.

The chain has TRBV5-1 and TRBJ2-3, with a weak D call TRBD2 (6 bases). The CDR3 is made up of 14 amino acids. V was clipped by 2 bases and J by 5 bases, with 12 bases between them. Germline assignment: CDR1 SGHRS and CDR2 YFSETQ. The CDR3 DNA reads as TGCGCCAGCAGCTTTGGCGGGGTTGAAGATACGCAGTATTTT. This translates into CASSFGGVEDTQYF.

The chain has TRBV28 and TRBJ2-6; 8 positions match TRBD1. The V gene end was trimmed by 3 bases and the J gene end by 0 bases; junction bases not matched to a gene: 4. Germline V lookup: CDR1 MDHEN, CDR2 SYDVKM. The CDR3 loop spans 17 amino acids. The CDR3, as DNA: TGTGCCAGCAGTTTCCCGACAGGGGCCTCTGGGGCCAACGTCCTGACTTTC. Translated, it gives CASSFPTGASGANVLTF.

The V gene is TRBV30, the J gene TRBJ2-7, with D unclear. Germline V gives CDR1 GTSNPN, CDR2 SVGIG (reference sequence). This CDR3 has 12 residues. V lost 1 base to trimming and J lost 2 bases, with 6 bases between them. DNA for the CDR3: TGTGCCTGGAGTGCCCTAGCCTACGAGCAGTACTTC. Its protein product is CAWSALAYEQYF.

This sequence joins TRBV13 and TRBJ2-1; 9 bases are shared with TRBD1. There are 16 residues in the CDR3. Germline V gene sequence: CDR1 PRHDT, CDR2 FYEKMQ (reference sequence). Trimming took 5 bases from V and 4 from J; bases not matched to a gene: 9. DNA of the CDR3: TGTGCCAGCAGCCCGTACGGGACAGGGCAATACAATGAGCAGTTCTTC. Its protein product is CASSPYGTGQYNEQFF.